A selection of T cell receptor beta chains follows, all from one sample in a study of radiotherapy plus CTLA-4 blockade in lung cancer. Sequencing was performed with immunoSEQ multiplex PCR; in TCRdb, only in-frame clones are kept and a portion is missing. The table records approximately 52,000 clones, 60% to 80% of them present only once. This material consisted of peripheral blood, taken from a patient treated with radiotherapy plus ipilimumab. These receptors all come from a human donor with non-small cell lung cancer whose response to radiotherapy plus ipilimumab could not be evaluated. CDR3s include the opening cysteine and the closing phenylalanine or tryptophan. The order of the fields is J gene, V gene, CDR3 length, CDR3 protein.

TRBJ1-1	TRBV4-3	15	CASSQEATLNTEAFF
TRBJ2-1	TRBV7-2	15	CASSGGVGQNYEQFF
TRBJ2-4	TRBV6-6	13	CASSYSKLSAQYF
TRBJ2-3	TRBV30	16	CAWSGIGAGNTDTQYF
TRBJ2-3	TRBV9	12	CASSLSTDTQYF
TRBJ1-5	TRBV4-2	15	CASSQEQGAIQPQHF
TRBJ2-7	TRBV7-9	13	CASSVDRPYEQYF
TRBJ2-1	TRBV9	15	CASSVRDSEYNEQFF
TRBJ1-6	TRBV9	13	CASSFTGNSPLHF
TRBJ2-7	TRBV28	15	CASSFSSGRAYEQYF
TRBJ2-1	TRBV29-1	15	CSVGGRGRAYNEQFF
TRBJ2-7	TRBV18	15	CASSPRSGGTYEQYF
TRBJ2-1	TRBV7-9	16	CASSLGGLDRDNEQFF
TRBJ1-4	TRBV7-9	15	CASSGTQGLNEKLFF
TRBJ1-1	TRBV28	14	CASRLTDRAGEAFF
TRBJ1-6	TRBV7-3	15	CASSLNTGNNSPLHF
TRBJ2-5	TRBV6-1	15	CASSPGVGSGETQYF
TRBJ2-3	TRBV7-2	15	CASSSSGSGTDTQYF
TRBJ1-4	TRBV5-8	15	CASSLRGFGDEKLFF
TRBJ2-4	TRBV7-8	17	CASSLGGGNSAKNIQYF
TRBJ2-7	TRBV4-2	17	CASSQAGGSGSSYEQYF
TRBJ1-3	TRBV30	14	CAWTGRGTGNTIYF
TRBJ1-1	TRBV6-6	15	CASSYSGGRSTEAFF
TRBJ2-7	TRBV27	15	CASTQTAGLFYEQYF
TRBJ2-1	TRBV5-4	17	CASSLGTSGGTYNEQFF
TRBJ1-2	TRBV27	15	CASLDRGQANYGYTF
TRBJ1-2	TRBV29-1	13	CSALPGGHYGYTF
TRBJ1-5	TRBV6-5	15	CASRPTLTSNQPQHF
TRBJ1-1	TRBV27	13	CASRWTEDTEAFF
TRBJ2-3	TRBV7-9	16	CASSLGTSAITDTQYF
TRBJ1-2	TRBV2	17	CASSEVGQGAFLYGYTF
TRBJ1-6	TRBV7-2	16	CASSLVAQTTNSPLHF
TRBJ1-5	TRBV9	15	CASSVGPGGDQPQHF
TRBJ1-1	TRBV7-2	14	CASSLVGVGTEAFF
TRBJ2-1	TRBV7-2	16	CASINLRRGAYNEQFF
TRBJ2-1	TRBV29-1	15	CSVEVGTSGGNEQFF
TRBJ1-5	TRBV28	13	CASREGGDQPQHF
TRBJ1-2	TRBV18	15	CASSPRDRSNYGYTF
TRBJ1-1	TRBV7-2	15	CASRPRGELNTEAFF
TRBJ1-5	TRBV28	11	CASSEARPQHF
TRBJ2-5	TRBV5-6	15	CASTLRGGVQETQYF
TRBJ2-2	TRBV7-2	13	CASRGIRVGELFF
TRBJ2-6	TRBV9	16	CASSVVGTAGANVLTF
TRBJ2-5	TRBV19	15	CASSSIAGGQETQYF
TRBJ2-5	TRBV7-2	12	CASSRSGETQYF
TRBJ2-6	TRBV9	15	CASSAAGAGANVLTF